These 24 T cell receptor beta chains came from one sample sequenced in a study of cytomegalovirus exposure and HLA in healthy donors. Amplification used 60 Vbeta primers and 13 Jbeta primers. Assay: immunoSEQ multiplex PCR; the TCRdb copy retains only in-frame clones and omits some. Here the sample spans 200,000 to 250,000 clones, around 80% being singletons. The sample consisted of PBMCs. These TCRs come from a woman aged 40 to 49 in good health and CMV-seronegative.

The J gene is TRBJ1-1, the V gene TRBV18; D may be TRBD1 (6 bases). Germline values: CDR1 KGHSH, CDR2 LQKENI. The V end lost 0 bases, the J end lost 1 base, and 9 bases lay between the germline ends. This CDR3 region has 15 residues. CDR3 in DNA: TGTGCCAGCTCACCACCGTCCAGGGGGAACACTGAAGCTTTCTTT. It codes for CASSPPSRGNTEAFF.

In its sample, this clone was seen once. As DNA, the CDR3 is TGTGCCAGCAGCTTGCCTCCGGGACAGGTAGAGGAGAACACTGAAGCTTTCTTT. It codes for CASSLPPGQVEENTEAFF. The V and J genes are TRBV7-9 and TRBJ1-1, with 8 bases aligning to TRBD1. The CDR3 sequence is 18 residues long. Germline CDR1 is SEHNR and CDR2 is FQNEAQ (reference sequence). The ends lost 3 bases at V and 1 base at J; junction bases unmatched: 13.

This clone has only a few counts. The chain links TRBV2 to TRBJ1-3; TRBD1 might be the D (5 bases). The length of the CDR3 is 17 residues. Deletions cut 0 bases from V and 0 bases from J, with 12 bases between. Germline assignment: CDR1 SNHLY and CDR2 FYNNEI. The chain's CDR3 is CASSEAIPGRSGNTIYF. CDR3 coding DNA: TGTGCCAGCAGTGAAGCGATTCCAGGGCGCTCTGGAAACACCATATATTTT.

J is TRBJ2-3 and V is TRBV6-1; 12 positions match TRBD1. The germline gives CDR1 MNHNS, CDR2 SASEGT. The CDR3 extends over 17 amino acids. V gave up 0 bases and J gave up 5 bases; unmatched junction bases: 6. Here the CDR3 DNA reads TGTGCCAGCAGTGAAGCCTCGGGACAGGGGGCCAAAGATACGCAGTATTTT. Translating it yields CASSEASGQGAKDTQYF.

This chain links TRBV5-1 with TRBJ1-4; D gene unclear. CDR1 is SGHRS, CDR2 YFSETQ, per germline. V dropped 2 bases and J dropped 4 bases, with 12 bases sitting between them. The CDR3 covers 15 residues. In DNA, the CDR3 is TGCGCCAGCAGCTTAAGAGGAATGCTTAATGAAAAACTGTTTTTT. Protein sequence: CASSLRGMLNEKLFF.

This clone has a handful of counts. The chain employs TRBV7-3 and TRBJ1-5, with 7 bases aligning to TRBD1. V shed 4 bases, J shed 2 bases, and the junction held 2 bases outside the gene matches. This CDR3 contains 14 residues. Germline lookup yields CDR1 SGHTA and CDR2 FQGTGA. This CDR3 reads CASSCGQGNQPQHF. The CDR3 DNA sequence: TGTGCCAGCAGCTGCGGACAGGGCAATCAGCCCCAGCATTTT. Using reference TRBV7-3 and TRBJ1-5 for the parts outside the CDR3, the full variable domain is GAGVSQTPSNKVTEKGKYVELRCDPISGHTALYWYRQSLGQGPEFLIYFQGTGAADDSGLPNDRFFAVRPEGSVSTLKIQRTERGDSAVYLCASSCGQGNQPQHFGDGTRLSIL.

This sequence joins TRBV18 and TRBJ1-1; no definite D call. The CDR3 consists of 12 residues. Germline V gene sequence: CDR1 KGHSH, CDR2 LQKENI. Trimming pared 9 bases from V and 3 bases from J, leaving 11 bases between. CDR3 sequence: CASFEVDTEAFF. The CDR3 region has the DNA TGTGCCAGTTTTGAGGTAGACACTGAAGCTTTCTTT.

J is TRBJ2-7 and V is TRBV5-1; the match to TRBD1 covers 8 bases. With V trimmed by 4 bases and J by 7 bases, 7 bases remained unmatched. Germline CDR1 reads SGHRS; CDR2 reads YFSETQ. This CDR3 is built from 13 residues. CDR3 residues: CASSLQGQEEQYF. The CDR3 DNA is TGCGCCAGCAGCCTACAGGGACAGGAAGAGCAGTACTTC.

The chain has TRBV4-3 and TRBJ2-5, with D perhaps matching TRBD2 (5 bases). The better agreement between TRBJ2-7 and the DNA end casts doubt on the J call. Germline V gene data show CDR1 as LGHNA and CDR2 as YSLEER. This CDR3 has 14 residues. CDR3 protein: CASSQDRGDYEQYF. For the CDR3, the DNA is TGCGCCAGCAGCCAAGATCGGGGAGACTACGAGCAGTACTTC.

V gene TRBV18 combines with J gene TRBJ2-7; a possible D gene is TRBD1 (6 bases). The CDR3 consists of 13 residues. Per germline, CDR1 KGHSH and CDR2 LQKENI. Trimming left V 3 bases short and J 3 bases short, with 9 bases between. The CDR3 sequence is CASSPGHLYEQYF. The CDR3 DNA reads TGTGCCAGCTCACCGGGACATCTCTACGAGCAGTACTTC.

The chain employs TRBV11-3 and TRBJ2-6; 9 positions match TRBD2. The CDR3 sequence is 18 residues long. With V trimmed by 3 bases and J by 1 base, 7 bases remained unmatched. CDR1 SGHNT and CDR2 YENEEA come from the germline V gene. The CDR3 region is CASSLALAGVSGANVLTF. CDR3 nucleotide sequence: TGTGCCAGCAGCTTGGCCTTAGCGGGAGTTTCTGGGGCCAACGTCCTGACTTTC.

This chain links TRBV5-1 with TRBJ1-4; possibly TRBD1 for D (5 bases). Trimming left V 2 bases short and J 7 bases short, with 21 bases between. This CDR3 spans 17 amino acids. Germline loops: CDR1 SGHRS, CDR2 YFSETQ. CDR3 sequence reads: CASSFSGTPRRGEKLFF. In nucleotides, the CDR3 is TGCGCCAGCAGCTTCTCCGGGACTCCCCGCCGGGGTGAAAAACTGTTTTTT.

V is TRBV5-4 and J is TRBJ2-5, with D possibly TRBD1 on 6 matching bases. Germline V gene sequence: CDR1 SGHNT, CDR2 YYREEE (reference sequence). CDR3 length: 13 amino acids. The V and J ends lost 2 bases and 5 bases respectively, with 10 bases between them. CDR3 sequence reads: CASSFTGRETQYF. The CDR3 bases are TGTGCCAGCAGCTTTACAGGGCGGGAGACCCAGTACTTC. The full variable domain, with the rest looked up from reference TRBV5-4 and TRBJ2-5, is ETGVTQSPTHLIKTRGQQVTLRCSSQSGHNTVSWYQQALGQGPQFIFQYYREEENGRGNFPPRFSGLQFPNYSSELNVNALELDDSALYLCASSFTGRETQYFGPGTRLLVL.

The chain is built from TRBV6-1 and TRBJ1-2; 8 bases match TRBD1. The CDR3 has 15 residues. Germline V gene sequence: CDR1 MNHNS, CDR2 SASEGT. Losses at the gene ends were 2 bases for V and 6 bases for J; bases not matched to a gene: 8. The CDR3 protein is CASSESLGQGNGYTF. The CDR3, as DNA: TGTGCCAGCAGTGAATCTTTAGGACAGGGCAATGGCTACACCTTC.

The chain couples TRBV9 to TRBJ1-3; D remains unclear. V lost 0 bases, J lost 0 bases, and 4 bases lay in between. This CDR3 has 14 amino acids. Per the germline V gene, CDR1 is SGDLS and CDR2 is YYNGEE. The CDR3 region has the DNA TGTGCCAGCAGCGTAGCTACCTCTGGAAACACCATATATTTT. As protein: CASSVATSGNTIYF.

The rearrangement joins TRBV30 to TRBJ2-3, with TRBD1 identical over 10 bases. This CDR3 has 14 amino acids. Per germline, CDR1 GTSNPN and CDR2 SVGIG (reference sequence). V shed 3 bases and J 3 bases; nucleotides not matched to a gene: 3. CDR3: CAWRRQGATDTQYF. The CDR3, as DNA: TGTGCCTGGAGAAGACAGGGGGCAACAGATACGCAGTATTTT.

The chain has TRBV5-4 and TRBJ1-6; 8 bases line up with TRBD1. Germline-derived CDR1 and CDR2 are SGHNT and YYREEE (reference sequence). With V trimmed by 7 bases and J by 10 bases, 13 bases remained unmatched. The CDR3 runs 15 residues. CDR3 sequence: CASSQGQGAWSPLHF. CDR3 DNA: TGTGCCAGCTCCCAAGGACAGGGAGCTTGGTCACCCCTCCACTTT.

The V call is TRBV5-6, the J call TRBJ1-2; no definite D call. V shed 4 bases and J shed 8 bases, with 15 bases lying between them. Germline loops: CDR1 SGHDT, CDR2 YYEEEE. This CDR3 is built from 13 residues. The CDR3 sequence: CASSGSRNWGYTF. CDR3 bases: TGTGCCAGCAGCGGGTCTAGGAATTGGGGCTACACCTTC.

V and J are TRBV7-9 and TRBJ1-1; D is possibly TRBD1 (6 bases). The CDR3 loop spans 13 amino acids. Germline loops: CDR1 SEHNR, CDR2 FQNEAQ (reference sequence). V gave up 5 bases and J gave up 9 bases, with 16 bases separating them. The CDR3 DNA reads as TGTGCCAGCAGCACAGACAGGAGCGGCAAAGCTTTCTTT. Encoded protein: CASSTDRSGKAFF. Full variable domain (rest looked up from reference TRBV7-9 and TRBJ1-1): DTGVSQNPRHKITKRGQNVTFRCDPISEHNRLYWYRQTLGQGPEFLTYFQNEAQLEKSRLLSDRFSAERPKGSFSTLEIQRTEQGDSAMYLCASSTDRSGKAFFGQGTRLTVV.

The rearrangement uses TRBV28 and TRBJ2-7, with 8 bases fitting TRBD2. V lost 1 base and J lost 2; bases outside the gene matches: 7. Per germline, CDR1 MDHEN and CDR2 SYDVKM. The CDR3 is 16 amino acids. The CDR3 DNA reads as TGTGCCAGCAGTTTATCCGGCGGGGGGTCTACCTACGAGCAGTACTTC. Protein: CASSLSGGGSTYEQYF.

The genes are TRBV5-6 and TRBJ1-1, with D perhaps matching TRBD1 (5 bases). Trimming cost V 1 base and J 4 bases, with 8 bases left between them. CDR3 length equals 13 residues. Germline assignment: CDR1 SGHDT and CDR2 YYEEEE. Written as DNA, the CDR3 is TGTGCCAGCAGCTTGTGGGGGGGCACTGAAGCTTTCTTT. This codes for CASSLWGGTEAFF.

The chain combines TRBV5-1 with TRBJ2-7; 10 nucleotides align to TRBD1. Germline V gives CDR1 SGHRS, CDR2 YFSETQ. The CDR3 is 16 residues long. V trimming: 3 bases; J trimming: 6 bases; junction bases outside the gene matches: 12. CDR3: CASSWGLGGTGAEQYF. The CDR3 DNA follows: TGCGCCAGCAGCTGGGGTTTGGGAGGGACAGGGGCCGAGCAGTACTTC.

The gene calls are TRBV10-3 and TRBJ1-5, with D unresolved. The length of the CDR3 is 14 residues. V was clipped by 4 bases and J by 0 bases, with 7 bases between them. Germline V gene sequence: CDR1 ENHRY, CDR2 SYGVKD. The CDR3 nucleotides read TGTGCCATCAGTGTTGCAGATAGCAATCAGCCCCAGCATTTT. This sequence encodes CAISVADSNQPQHF.

This clone was seen once. The chain joins TRBV19 to TRBJ2-1, with TRBD2 identical over 7 bases. J was trimmed by 3 bases and V by 3 bases; bases with no gene match: 8. The CDR3 runs 16 residues. CDR1 is LNHDA, CDR2 SQIVND, per germline (reference sequence). DNA of the CDR3: TGTGCCAGTAGTATTTATGTGGCGGGAGTCTACAATGAGCAGTTCTTC. As protein: CASSIYVAGVYNEQFF.